This is a list of T cell receptor beta chains from one sample in a study of spatial heterogeneity in lung cancer. TCRdb redid the calling of the 5' RACE reads with MiXCR, one entry per CDR3 protein. Of about 92,000 distinct CDR3 sequences listed, around 12% were seen once; the top ten hold over 40%. The sample here was PBMCs, taken at surgery. The receptors shown here come from a male donor with early-stage non-small cell lung cancer. The CDR3 runs from the conserved cysteine through the conserved F or W. The order of the fields is V gene, J gene, clone size, D gene, CDR3 protein, CDR3 DNA. The D gene is left open where the match is weak. A row's size may be missing; if present it is once, few, many or a size class.

>TRBV7-2|TRBJ2-4|.|TRBD1
CASTPTGGLQGNIQYF
TGTGCCAGCACCCCGACAGGGGGGCTTCAAGGAAACATTCAGTACTTC
>TRBV2|TRBJ1-1|.|.
CASSIINQPNTEAFF
TGTGCCAGCAGTATAATAAACCAACCGAACACTGAAGCTTTCTTT
>TRBV6-2/TRBV6-3|TRBJ1-2|many|.
CASSRGTPAVGYTF
TGTGCCAGCAGCCGTGGGACGCCCGCAGTTGGCTACACCTTC
>TRBV7-9|TRBJ2-3|.|.
CASSFLGDTQYF
TGTGCCAGCAGCTTTTTGGGAGATACGCAGTATTTT
>TRBV4-3|TRBJ2-1|.|.
CASNQDFGFEFF
TGCGCCAGCAACCAAGATTTTGGGTTTGAGTTCTTC
>TRBV29-1|TRBJ1-5|many|.
CSVEVSSGVGNQPQHF
TGCAGCGTTGAAGTATCAAGTGGGGTAGGCAATCAGCCCCAGCATTTT
>TRBV2|TRBJ2-1|.|.
CASSERGYEQFF
TGTGCCAGCAGTGAAAGGGGTTATGAGCAGTTCTTC
>TRBV9|TRBJ2-7|few|TRBD2
CASSVNPGGSYEQYF
TGTGCCAGCAGCGTAAACCCGGGGGGAAGCTACGAGCAGTACTTC
>TRBV28|TRBJ2-1|.|.
CASSLGTPFLNEQFF
TGTGCCAGCAGTTTAGGGACACCTTTTCTCAATGAGCAGTTCTTC
>TRBV7-3|TRBJ1-1|many|.
CASSEHRETEAFF
TGTGCCAGCAGCGAACACAGGGAGACTGAAGCTTTCTTT
>TRBV12-3/TRBV12-4|TRBJ2-3|many|.
CASSHTDTQYF
TGTGCCAGCAGCCACACAGATACGCAGTATTTT
>TRBV7-8|TRBJ2-7|many|TRBD2
CASSLVREGQEQYF
TGTGCCAGCAGCTTAGTGCGGGAGGGCCAAGAGCAGTACTTC
>TRBV28|TRBJ1-2|few|TRBD1
CASSLWTGVGYTF
TGTGCCAGCAGTCTATGGACAGGGGTCGGCTACACCTTC
>TRBV5-4|TRBJ1-6|few|TRBD1
CASSSGQGASPLHF
TGTGCCAGCAGCTCGGGACAGGGGGCTTCACCCCTCCACTTT
>TRBV3-1|TRBJ2-3|.|.
CASSQDTLYF
TGTGCCAGCAGCCAAGATACGTTGTATTTT
>TRBV15|TRBJ2-3|few|.
CATSWELSTDTQYF
TGTGCCACCAGCTGGGAGTTGAGTACAGATACGCAGTATTTT
>TRBV9|TRBJ1-5|.|.
CASSVRENQPQHF
TGTGCCAGCAGCGTAAGGGAAAATCAGCCCCAGCATTTT
>TRBV10-3|TRBJ2-5|few|TRBD2
CAIGTSGELETQYF
TGTGCCATCGGGACTAGCGGGGAGTTAGAGACCCAGTACTTC
>TRBV7-8|TRBJ1-5|few|TRBD1
CASSRDRAQPQHF
TGTGCCAGCAGCAGGGACAGAGCCCAGCCCCAGCATTTT
>TRBV25-1|TRBJ2-3|many|TRBD1
CASTGQWSTDTQYF
TGTGCCAGCACGGGACAGTGGAGCACAGATACGCAGTATTTT
>TRBV6-1|TRBJ1-1|few|.
CASSEVEGEFEAFF
TGTGCCAGCAGTGAAGTCGAAGGGGAATTTGAAGCTTTCTTT
>TRBV7-8|TRBJ2-1|.|.
CASSLSIGGVKNEQFF
TGTGCCAGCAGCTTAAGTATCGGGGGAGTAAAGAATGAGCAGTTCTTC
>TRBV10-3|TRBJ2-3|many|.
CAISESRGAVDTQYF
TGTGCCATCAGTGAGTCCCGAGGGGCTGTGGATACGCAGTATTTT
>TRBV20-1|TRBJ1-3|.|.
CSAREAASSGNTIYF
TGCAGTGCTAGGGAGGCGGCAAGCTCTGGAAACACCATATATTTT
>TRBV9|TRBJ2-2|.|.
CASSVGAPDPNTGELFF
TGTGCCAGCAGCGTAGGGGCCCCAGATCCGAACACCGGGGAGCTGTTTTTT
>TRBV7-2|TRBJ2-5|.|.
CASSPLVRETQYF
TGTGCCAGCAGCCCACTGGTGCGTGAGACCCAGTACTTC
>TRBV6-2/TRBV6-3|TRBJ2-1|few|.
CASSTPGRSSNEQFF
TGTGCCAGCAGTACCCCTGGACGCTCCTCCAATGAGCAGTTCTTC
>TRBV5-1|TRBJ2-1|few|TRBD2
CASSVGTSGGNEQFF
TGCGCCAGCAGCGTCGGGACTAGCGGGGGCAATGAGCAGTTCTTC
>TRBV12-3/TRBV12-4|TRBJ1-1|few|.
CASSLSQGTTEAFF
TGTGCCAGCAGTTTAAGTCAGGGGACCACTGAAGCTTTCTTT
>TRBV6-2/TRBV6-3|TRBJ1-2|.|.
CASSTPGGNGYTF
TGTGCCAGCAGTACGCCCGGGGGCAACGGCTACACCTTC
>TRBV20-1|TRBJ1-4|few|TRBD1
CSAPDRVGEKLFF
TGCAGTGCTCCCGACAGGGTCGGGGAAAAACTGTTTTTT
>TRBV6-5|TRBJ2-7|.|.
CASSRESEQYF
TGTGCCAGCAGTCGGGAGAGCGAGCAGTACTTC